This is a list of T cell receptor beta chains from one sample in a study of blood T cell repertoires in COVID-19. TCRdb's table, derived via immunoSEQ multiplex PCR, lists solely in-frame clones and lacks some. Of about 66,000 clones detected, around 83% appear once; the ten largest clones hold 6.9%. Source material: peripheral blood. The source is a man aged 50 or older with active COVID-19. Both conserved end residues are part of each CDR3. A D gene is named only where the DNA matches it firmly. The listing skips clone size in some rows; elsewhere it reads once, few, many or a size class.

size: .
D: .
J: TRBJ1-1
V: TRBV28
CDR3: CASSFWGRDGANTEAFF
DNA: TGTGCCAGCAGCTTTTGGGGCAGGGATGGGGCGAACACTGAAGCTTTCTTT

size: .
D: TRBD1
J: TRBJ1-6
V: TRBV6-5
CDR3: CASSLDRGNSPLHF
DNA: TGTGCCAGCAGTCTTGACAGGGGTAATTCACCCCTCCACTTT

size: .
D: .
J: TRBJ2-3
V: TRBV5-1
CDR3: CASNSGTYTDTQYF
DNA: TGCGCCAGCAACTCCGGGACTTACACAGATACGCAGTATTTT

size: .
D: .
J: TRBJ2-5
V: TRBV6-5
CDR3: CASVTGVETQYF
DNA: TGTGCCAGCGTCACGGGGGTCGAGACCCAGTACTTC

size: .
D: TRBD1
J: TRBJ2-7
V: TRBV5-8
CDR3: CASSLTGAYEQYF
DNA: TGTGCCAGCAGCTTGACAGGGGCCTACGAGCAGTACTTC

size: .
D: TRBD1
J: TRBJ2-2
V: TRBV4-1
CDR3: CASTLGTGDDGELFF
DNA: TGCGCCAGTACGCTCGGGACAGGCGACGACGGGGAGCTGTTTTTT

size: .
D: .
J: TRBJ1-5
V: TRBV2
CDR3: CASSGVNNQPQHF
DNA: TGTGCCAGCTCAGGGGTGAACAACCAGCCCCAGCATTTT

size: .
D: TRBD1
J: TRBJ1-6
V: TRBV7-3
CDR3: CASSEQGAPRNSPLHF
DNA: TGTGCCAGCAGCGAACAGGGGGCTCCGCGTAATTCACCCCTCCACTTT

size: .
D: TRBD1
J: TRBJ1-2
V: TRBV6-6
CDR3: CATIPGGQAHYGYTF
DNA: TGTGCCACAATCCCCGGGGGACAGGCTCATTATGGCTACACCTTC

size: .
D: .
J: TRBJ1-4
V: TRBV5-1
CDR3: CASSFDSGGSEKLFF
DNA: TGCGCCAGCAGCTTCGACAGTGGGGGGTCTGAAAAACTGTTTTTT

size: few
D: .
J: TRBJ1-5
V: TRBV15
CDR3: CATSSRNQPQHF
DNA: TGTGCCACCAGCAGCAGGAATCAGCCCCAGCATTTT

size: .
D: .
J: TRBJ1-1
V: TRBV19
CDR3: CASSIRNTEAFF
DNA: TGTGCCAGTAGTATCCGGAACACTGAAGCTTTCTTT

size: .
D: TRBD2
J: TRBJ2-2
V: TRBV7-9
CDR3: CASSLYSGSVHGELFF
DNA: TGTGCCAGCAGCTTGTATAGCGGGAGTGTTCACGGGGAGCTGTTTTTT

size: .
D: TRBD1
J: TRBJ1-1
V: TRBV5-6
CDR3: CASRDRGTDAQREAFF
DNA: TGTGCCAGCAGAGATCGGGGGACAGATGCCCAAAGGGAAGCTTTCTTT

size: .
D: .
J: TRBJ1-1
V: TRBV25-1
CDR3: CASSDPNTEAFF
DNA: TGTGCCAGCAGTGATCCAAACACTGAAGCTTTCTTT

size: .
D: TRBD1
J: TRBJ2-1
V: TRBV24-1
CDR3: CATSARDRVNEQFF
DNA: TGTGCCACCAGCGCCCGGGACAGGGTGAATGAGCAGTTCTTC

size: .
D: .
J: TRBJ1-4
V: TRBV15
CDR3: CATRTGSAYEKLFF
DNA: TGTGCCACCAGGACCGGGAGCGCCTATGAAAAACTGTTTTTT

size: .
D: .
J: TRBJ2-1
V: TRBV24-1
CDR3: CATSVIENNEQFF
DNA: TGTGCCACCAGTGTCATAGAAAATAATGAGCAGTTCTTC

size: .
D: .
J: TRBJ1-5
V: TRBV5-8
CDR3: CASSKGKSNQPQHF
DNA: TGTGCCAGCAGCAAGGGGAAGAGCAATCAGCCCCAGCATTTT

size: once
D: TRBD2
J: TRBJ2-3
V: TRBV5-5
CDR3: CASSPGTGGRVDTQYF
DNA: TGTGCCAGCAGCCCTGGGACTGGCGGGAGGGTAGATACGCAGTATTTT

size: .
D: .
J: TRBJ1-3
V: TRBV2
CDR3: CASSDNGNTIYF
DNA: TGTGCCAGCAGCGACAACGGAAACACCATATATTTT

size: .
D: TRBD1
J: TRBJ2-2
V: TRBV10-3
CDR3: CAISERQGESTGELFF
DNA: TGTGCCATCAGTGAGAGGCAGGGGGAAAGCACCGGGGAGCTGTTTTTT

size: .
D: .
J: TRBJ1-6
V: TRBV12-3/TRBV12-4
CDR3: CASSLNGNSPLHF
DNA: TGTGCCAGCAGTTTAAACGGGAATTCACCCCTCCACTTT

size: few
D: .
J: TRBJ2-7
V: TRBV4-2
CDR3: CASSQGRDSSYEQYF
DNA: TGTGCCAGCAGCCAAGGGCGGGATAGCTCCTACGAGCAGTACTTC

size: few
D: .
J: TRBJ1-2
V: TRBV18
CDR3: CASSSGVPGIGGYTF
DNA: TGTGCCAGCTCCTCGGGAGTGCCGGGCATCGGTGGCTACACCTTC

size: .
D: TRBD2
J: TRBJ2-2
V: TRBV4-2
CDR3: CASSPGLDHTGELFF
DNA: TGTGCCAGCAGCCCGGGACTAGACCACACCGGGGAGCTGTTTTTT

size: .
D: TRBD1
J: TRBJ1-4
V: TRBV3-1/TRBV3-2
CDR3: CASSQEDRGREKLFF
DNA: TGTGCCAGCAGCCAAGAGGACAGGGGAAGGGAAAAACTGTTTTTT

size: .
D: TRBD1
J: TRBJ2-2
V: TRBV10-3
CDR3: CAISTGAGELFF
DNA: TGTGCCATCAGTACAGGGGCCGGGGAGCTGTTTTTT

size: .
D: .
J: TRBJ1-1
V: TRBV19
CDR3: CASSVQESMNTEAFF
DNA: TGTGCCAGTAGTGTACAGGAGTCCATGAACACTGAAGCTTTCTTT

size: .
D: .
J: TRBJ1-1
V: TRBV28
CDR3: CASSLPTGRGSTEAFF
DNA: TGTGCCAGCAGTTTACCTACAGGGAGGGGTAGCACTGAAGCTTTCTTT